A selection of T cell receptor beta chains follows, all from one sample in a study of blood T cells in healthy people across ages. TCRdb re-called the 5' RACE reads through MiXCR, storing one row per CDR3 protein. Of some 930,000 distinct CDR3 sequences in the sample, almost 30% were seen once. This sample also belongs to another study, concerning T cells of mothers and their children.

Sequenced sample: blood. The receptors originated from a woman aged 40 to 55 in good health. Both conserved end residues are part of each CDR3. A D gene is named only where the DNA matches it firmly. A clone size is listed for some rows: how often the clone was seen (once, few, many), or a class if it is expanded.

v_call,j_call,clone_size,d_call,cdr3_aa,cdr3_nt
TRBV5-1,TRBJ2-3,few,NA,CASSPVSGTDTQYF,TGCGCCAGCAGCCCGGTCTCGGGAACAGATACGCAGTATTTT
TRBV27,TRBJ2-5,few,TRBD1,CASSSFSPTGTGNYGQYF,TGTGCCAGCAGTTCTTTCTCCCCTACCGGGACAGGGAACTACGGGCAGTACTTC
TRBV20-1,TRBJ1-6,NA,NA,CSARDESWGSPLHF,TGCAGTGCTAGAGATGAGAGTTGGGGTTCACCCCTCCACTTT
TRBV9,TRBJ2-7,many,TRBD1,CASSVEGTGGNYEQYF,TGTGCCAGCAGCGTAGAAGGGACAGGGGGAAACTACGAGCAGTACTTC
TRBV29-1,TRBJ2-7,many,NA,CSVGRAYEQYF,TGCAGCGTTGGCAGGGCCTACGAGCAGTACTTC
TRBV20-1,TRBJ2-4,many,NA,CSARTGLDQNIQYF,TGCAGTGCTAGAACAGGGCTTGATCAAAACATTCAGTACTTC
TRBV27,TRBJ1-5,few,NA,CASSYSAGQPQHF,TGTGCCAGCAGTTATTCGGCGGGTCAGCCCCAGCATTTT
TRBV6-5,TRBJ1-2,NA,NA,CASSYSSVNHGYTF,TGTGCCAGCAGTTACTCATCAGTTAACCATGGCTACACCTTC
TRBV7-6,TRBJ2-5,NA,NA,CASSLAGVDNEQYF,TGTGCCAGCAGCTTAGCCGGGGTGGACAATGAGCAGTACTTC
TRBV4-1,TRBJ2-7,many,TRBD2,CASSQGLAYEQYF,TGTGCCAGCTCCCAAGGACTAGCCTACGAGCAGTACTTC
TRBV12-3/TRBV12-4,TRBJ2-7,many,TRBD1,CASSPRDRDSYEQYF,TGTGCCAGCAGTCCGCGGGACAGGGACTCCTACGAGCAGTACTTC
TRBV6-6,TRBJ2-5,once,NA,CASTTGGSGETQYF,TGTGCCAGCACCACGGGGGGCTCGGGAGAGACCCAGTACTTC
TRBV5-1,TRBJ2-7,few,NA,CASSFSGDKGYEQYF,TGCGCCAGCAGCTTTTCGGGGGACAAGGGCTACGAGCAGTACTTC
TRBV20-1,TRBJ1-1,once,NA,CSANQGSSNTEAFF,TGCAGTGCTAACCAAGGGTCTAGTAACACTGAAGCTTTCTTT
TRBV5-1,TRBJ1-1,NA,NA,CASSLAGFEAEAFF,TGCGCCAGCAGCTTGGCGGGATTCGAGGCTGAAGCTTTCTTT
TRBV5-1,TRBJ2-6,few,NA,CASSLQLSGANVLTF,TGCGCCAGCAGCTTACAACTCTCTGGGGCCAACGTCCTGACTTTC
TRBV11-1,TRBJ1-2,many,NA,CASSPVGTRGVYGYTF,TGTGCCAGCAGCCCCGTGGGGACACGAGGGGTCTATGGCTACACCTTC
TRBV7-3,TRBJ1-1,once,NA,CASSSGTSSSEAFF,TGTGCCAGCAGCTCCGGGACATCTAGCTCTGAAGCTTTCTTT